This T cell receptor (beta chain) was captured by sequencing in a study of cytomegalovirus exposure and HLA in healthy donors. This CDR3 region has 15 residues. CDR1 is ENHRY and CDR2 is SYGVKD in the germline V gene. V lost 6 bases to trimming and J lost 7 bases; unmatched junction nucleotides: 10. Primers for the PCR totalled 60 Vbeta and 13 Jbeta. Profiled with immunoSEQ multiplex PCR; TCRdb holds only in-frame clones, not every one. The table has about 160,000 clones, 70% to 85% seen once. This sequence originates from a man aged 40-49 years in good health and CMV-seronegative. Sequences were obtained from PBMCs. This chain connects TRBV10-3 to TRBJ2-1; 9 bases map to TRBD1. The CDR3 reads CAIRPGTGIRNEQFF. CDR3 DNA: TGTGCCATCAGGCCCGGGACAGGGATACGGAATGAGCAGTTCTTC.